The 17 T cell receptor beta chains listed next were all sequenced from one sample in a study of CD8+CD57+ T cells in acquired aplastic anemia. Sequenced patients had shown CD8+CD57+ cell expansion by flow cytometry. Both TCR beta VDJ combination and CDR3 sequence profiling were carried out. Genomic DNA was the template for this profiling. Via MiXCR, TCRdb re-called the reads, giving one row per CDR3 protein. Found here are 160,000 or so distinct CDR3 sequences, less than 50% of them singletons; the top ten hold roughly 3.5%. The material sequenced was sorted CD4+, CD8+, or CD8+CD57+ T cells (not recorded which) from PBMCs. These receptors all stem from a human donor with aplastic anemia.

On this clonotype itself: One end of the junction fails to match germline, which may point to a read error. J is TRBJ2-5 and V is TRBV7-7; no clear D gene. The germline V gene encodes CDR1 SSHAT and CDR2 FNYEAQ (reference sequence). The CDR3 extends over 13 amino acids. The CDR3: CASSFGLKEAQYF. For the CDR3, the DNA is TGTGCTAGCAGCTTCGGTCTCAAAGAGGCCCAGTACTTC.

This clonotype was detected many times. V gene TRBV7-2 combines with J gene TRBJ1-5; unclear D gene. The CDR3 has 12 residues. Germline V gene sequence: CDR1 SGHTA, CDR2 FQGNSA. Trimming shortened V by 4 bases and J by 6 bases, and 7 bases separated the two germline ends. Written as DNA, the CDR3 is TGTGCCAGCAGCTCCGGGATTCAGCCCCAGCATTTT. Its translation: CASSSGIQPQHF.

This chain uses TRBV2 with TRBJ2-1; a weak D match, TRBD2 (7 bases). V was pared by 0 bases and J by 5 bases, with 11 bases between. CDR1 SNHLY and CDR2 FYNNEI come from the germline V gene. The CDR3 spans 15 residues. CDR3 coding DNA: TGTGCCAGCAGTGAAGCGGGGGGGCTCGACAATGAGCAGTTCTTC. The encoded protein is CASSEAGGLDNEQFF. The variable domain in full, completed from reference TRBV2 and TRBJ2-1, reads EPEVTQTPSHQVTQMGQEVILRCVPISNHLYFYWYRQILGQKVEFLVSFYNNEISEKSEIFDDQFSVERPDGSNFTLKIRSTKLEDSAMYFCASSEAGGLDNEQFFGPGTRLTVL.

The chain carries TRBV24-1 and TRBJ2-5, with 8 nucleotides matching TRBD2. This CDR3 has 13 residues. In germline, CDR1 is KGHDR, CDR2 SFDVKD. V was clipped by 10 bases and J by 5 bases; unmatched bases: 8. CDR3 DNA sequence: TGTGCCACTGCCGGGGGGGTACCGGAGACCCAGTACTTC. Amino acids: CATAGGVPETQYF.

This clonotype was observed many times. The chain carries TRBV4-2 and TRBJ2-2; TRBD2 matches at 16 bases. The CDR3 runs to 19 residues. J lost 3 bases, V lost 3 bases, and 7 bases had no gene match. Looked up from germline, CDR1 is LGHNA and CDR2 is YNFKEQ. CDR3 coding DNA: TGTGCCAGCAGCCAGGCCGGGACTAGCGGGAGGGCCGACACCGGGGAGCTGTTTTTT. Protein sequence: CASSQAGTSGRADTGELFF.

Many counts were recorded for this clonotype. The rearrangement uses TRBV24-1 and TRBJ1-2; D may be TRBD1 (6 bases). The V end lost 4 bases, the J end lost 8 bases, and 16 bases lay between the germline ends. The CDR3 has 14 residues. Germline V gene sequence: CDR1 KGHDR, CDR2 SFDVKD. The CDR3 loop reads CATSDPRGAEGYTF. CDR3 DNA sequence: TGTGCCACCAGTGACCCTCGGGGGGCAGAGGGCTACACCTTC.

This chain connects TRBV6-5 to TRBJ1-2; D may be TRBD1 (6 bases). This CDR3 has 16 residues. CDR1 MNHEY and CDR2 SVGAGI come from the germline V gene. V lost 4 bases to trimming and J lost 3 bases, with 18 bases between them. DNA for the CDR3: TGTGCCAGCAGTTCGGATTGGGGGGGGCGAGACTATGGCTACACCTTC. This translates into CASSSDWGGRDYGYTF.

The rearrangement links TRBV19 to TRBJ1-5, with 9 nucleotides matching TRBD1. The germline V gene encodes CDR1 LNHDA and CDR2 SQIVND (reference sequence). The CDR3 contains 14 residues. V lost 7 bases and J lost 4; bases outside the gene matches: 5. Here the CDR3 reads CASNKGQGNQPQHF. The CDR3 coding sequence is TGTGCCAGTAACAAAGGACAGGGGAATCAGCCCCAGCATTTT.

This clonotype came up many times. J is TRBJ1-1 and V is TRBV10-3; D not certain. This CDR3 has 12 residues. CDR1 is ENHRY and CDR2 is SYGVKD in the germline V gene. The germline V and J ends were trimmed by 10 bases and 3 bases, with 12 bases remaining between them. The CDR3 here is CATTTGDTEAFF. Here the CDR3 DNA reads TGTGCCACCACGACCGGGGACACTGAAGCTTTCTTT.

This clonotype was counted at least ten times. This rearrangement joins TRBV5-6 to TRBJ1-1, with 8 bases identical to TRBD1. The CDR3 spans 15 residues. V dropped 6 bases and J dropped 2; count of bases not matched to a gene: 9. Germline V gene sequence: CDR1 SGHDT, CDR2 YYEEEE. CDR3 bases: TGTGCCAGCAACGACAGGGGTCGAGGTAACACTGAAGCTTTCTTT. Residues: CASNDRGRGNTEAFF.

This clonotype was observed a few times. V usage is TRBV25-1 and J usage is TRBJ1-1; D unclear. The CDR3 length is 12 residues. From germline, CDR1 is MGHDK and CDR2 SYGVNS. V lost 5 bases and J 8 bases, leaving 12 bases between the germline ends. This CDR3 reads CASSLGRKEAFF. CDR3 in DNA: TGTGCCAGCAGTCTAGGCAGAAAAGAAGCTTTCTTT.

This clonotype came up a few times. Given a much more abundant clone one base away, this may be a read error. V usage is TRBV25-1 and J usage is TRBJ1-2, with 8 bases aligning to TRBD1. The CDR3 is 13 amino acids. In germline, CDR1 is MGHDK, CDR2 SYGVNS. J gave up 5 bases and V 7 bases, and 6 bases lay outside the gene matches. The CDR3 protein is CASTKDRGYGYTF. CDR3 sequence (DNA): TGTGCCAGCACCAAAGACAGGGGATATGGCTACACCTTC.

This clonotype was seen ten or more times. This chain links TRBV20-1 with TRBJ2-1, with TRBD2 matching over 10 bases. The CDR3 runs to 13 residues. CDR1 and CDR2 (germline): DFQATT, SNEGSKA (reference sequence). Germline trimming cut 8 bases from V and 4 bases from J; bases unmatched to any gene: 5. CDR3 in amino acids: CSFEGLAYNEQFF. Written as DNA, the CDR3 is TGCAGTTTCGAGGGACTAGCGTACAATGAGCAGTTCTTC.

Many counts were recorded for this clonotype. The chain combines TRBV6-1 with TRBJ2-7; D perhaps matches TRBD2 (6 bases). The length of the CDR3 is 13 residues. The germline CDR1 and CDR2 sequences are MNHNS and SASEGT. Trimming shortened V by 8 bases and J by 2 bases, and 13 bases separated the two germline ends. CDR3 sequence reads: CASGRGFTYEQYF. The CDR3 nucleotides read TGTGCCAGCGGGCGGGGTTTCACCTACGAGCAGTACTTC.

This clonotype showed up many times. The rearrangement uses TRBV5-5 and TRBJ2-3; 10 nucleotides line up with TRBD2. The V and J ends lost 4 bases and 3 bases, in that order; junction bases with no gene match: 5. CDR3 length: 15 amino acids. The germline V gene has CDR1 SGHKS and CDR2 YYEKEE (reference sequence). This CDR3 is CASSPGAGGTDTQYF. DNA for the CDR3: TGTGCCAGCAGCCCGGGAGCGGGAGGGACAGATACGCAGTATTTT.

V and J are TRBV19 and TRBJ2-7; a weak D match, TRBD2 (6 bases). CDR1 is LNHDA, CDR2 SQIVND, per germline (reference sequence). The CDR3 has 14 amino acids. Trimming took 4 bases from V and 1 from J, leaving 11 bases between them. The CDR3 reads CASSNPGVSYEQYV. The CDR3 DNA reads TGTGCCAGTAGTAACCCGGGAGTGTCCTACGAGCAGTACGTC.

The chain couples TRBV7-3 to TRBJ2-1; possible D gene TRBD1, 6 bases. The ends were cut back, 3 bases at V and 3 bases at J, with 6 bases in the middle. Looked up from germline, CDR1 is SGHTA and CDR2 is FQGTGA. The CDR3 spans 13 residues. CDR3 sequence: CASSLDSYNEQFF. CDR3 bases: TGTGCCAGCAGCTTGGACAGCTACAATGAGCAGTTCTTC.